This T cell receptor beta chain was profiled in a study of breast tumors, draining lymph nodes, adjacent tissues. Each CDR3 protein is one row after TCRdb ran MiXCR on the multiplex PCR reads. The sample yields approximately 7,100 distinct CDR3 sequences, nearly 75% seen once. The CDR3 length is 15 residues. Germline V CDR1 and CDR2: LNHNV, YYDKDF (reference sequence). V lost 6 bases to trimming and J lost 0 bases; unmatched junction nucleotides: 2. The sequence was collected from a female donor with breast cancer. Some clones in this sample may be carry-over from other donors' samples. The gene calls are TRBV15 and TRBJ1-4, with 9 bases identical to TRBD1. Material for sequencing was tumor-adjacent breast tissue. CDR3 in amino acids: CATRDRGSTNEKLFF. In nucleotides, the CDR3 is TGTGCCACCAGGGACAGGGGATCAACTAATGAAAAACTGTTTTTT.